The rows below give T cell receptor beta chains drawn from one sample of a study of blood T cells in healthy people across ages. Using its own MiXCR run on the 5' RACE reads, TCRdb lists one record per CDR3 protein. The sample has some 800,000 distinct CDR3 sequences, around a quarter seen once. This same sample was also part of a study on T cells of mothers and their children.

Sequencing used blood. These receptor sequences come from a boy under 18 in good health. CDR3s include the opening cysteine and the closing phenylalanine or tryptophan. Each record gives: CDR3 protein, clone size, V gene. Clone size is not always given. Where it is, it says once, few, many or a class for expanded clones.

CASSIVQNTEAFF	few	TRBV19
CASSRGGPNEKLFF	NA	TRBV6-5
CASSLVTQKSSPLHF	few	TRBV11-2
CASSYDRVKNIQYF	NA	TRBV28
CASSPGQGGYIQYF	few	TRBV14
CASSLFFLTEDSGYEQYF	NA	TRBV28
CASSPVPGLAGGQETQYF	NA	TRBV12-3/TRBV12-4
CASSLEAAVSTDTQYF	NA	TRBV5-1
CASLGGSLTDTQYF	NA	TRBV6-1
CATSDFRGRRETQYF	NA	TRBV24-1
CASRGDWDYGYTF	few	TRBV2
CASSGEQGSPYEQYF	few	TRBV7-9
CSVEDGEAFF	few	TRBV29-1
CASRPRTGYEKLFF	NA	TRBV28
CASSVITTGELFF	few	TRBV9
CSARDGAEPSYGYTF	NA	TRBV20-1
CASNWDRVNEQFF	few	TRBV28
CSVEDGGDEKLFF	NA	TRBV29-1
CSARDWDSYSYEQYF	few	TRBV20-1
CASSSSGGLETQYF	few	TRBV12-3/TRBV12-4
CASRLGEGSSETQYF	few	TRBV3-1